This T cell receptor beta chain was identified in a study of Ad26.COV2.S vaccination and SARS-CoV-2 variants. The wider study: A participant enrolled in the COV1001 Ad26.COV2.S trial arm provided the sample. Study-wide results and limits: Placebo recipients showed lower spike-specific TCR breadth than vaccinees. The analyses of TCR breadth and depth may have understated the size of total T cell responses.

As to treatment: some 20 received Ad26.COV2.S at low or high dose, single or two shots; about 5 received placebo; per-sample allocation not given. Sampling was performed 63 days after the first vaccine or placebo injection. The administered vaccine (an Ad26 vector) expressed Wuhan-strain SARS-CoV-2 spike. Using immunoSEQ multiplex PCR, the repertoire was profiled, and TCRdb retains in-frame clones only, with some absent. The sample yields about 680,000 clones, more than 80% seen once. As for this clone: Its antigen is unknown.

CDR1 and CDR2 from the germline V gene are KGHDR and SFDVKD. The CDR3 loop spans 14 amino acids. Losses at the gene ends were 9 bases for V and 4 bases for J; bases not matched to a gene: 8. Sequenced here: peripheral blood, sampled in a trial of Ad26.COV2.S vaccine versus placebo. The TCR originated in a person aged 18-60 years who received the Ad26.COV2.S COVID-19 vaccine or a placebo. The J gene is TRBJ2-1, the V gene TRBV24-1, with 7 bases matching TRBD2. CDR3: CATAAGGVYNEQFF. CDR3 nucleotides: TGTGCCACCGCGGCTGGGGGGGTTTACAATGAGCAGTTCTTC.